Below are 9 T cell receptor beta chains sequenced from a single sample in a study of blood T cell repertoires in COVID-19. Assay used: immunoSEQ multiplex PCR; TCRdb lists only in-frame clones, some missing. The profile shows 150,000 to 200,000 clones, about 88% of them singletons. The sequenced sample was peripheral blood. Source of these receptors: a woman between 50 and 59 years old with COVID-19, enrolled during active disease.

J is TRBJ2-2 and V is TRBV10-2, with D possibly being TRBD2 (6 bases). The CDR3 extends over 14 amino acids. Trimming removed 4 bases at V and 5 bases at J, with 11 bases between. CDR1 is WSHSY and CDR2 is SAAADI in the germline V gene. The CDR3 coding sequence is TGCGCCAGCAGTGCACTAGCTTTAACCGGGGAGCTGTTTTTT. Protein sequence: CASSALALTGELFF.

The chain uses TRBV7-3 and TRBJ2-3, with TRBD2 identical over 10 bases. V trimming: 5 bases; J trimming: 4 bases; junction bases outside the gene matches: 3. The CDR3 is 14 residues long. Germline CDR1 reads SGHTA; CDR2 reads FQGTGA. The CDR3 region has the DNA TGTGCCAGCAGCCCTAGCGGGGGCGCAGATACGCAGTATTTT. Protein product: CASSPSGGADTQYF.

The rearrangement links TRBV29-1 to TRBJ2-7; 9 positions agree with TRBD1. V was clipped by 6 bases and J by 5 bases; unmatched bases: 11. Germline CDR1 SQVTM, CDR2 ANQGSEA. The CDR3 consists of 14 residues. The CDR3 bases are TGCAGCGTGACTTACCGGGACAGGGACGACGAGCAGTACTTC. Its translation is CSVTYRDRDDEQYF.

This clone has a single count. The chain recombines TRBV3-1 (or the pseudogene TRBV3-2) with TRBJ2-7, with TRBD2 matching over 7 bases. J gave up 6 bases and V 5 bases, and 4 bases lay outside the gene matches. CDR3 size: 12 residues. Germline V gene sequence: CDR1 LGHDT, CDR2 YNNKEL (reference sequence). CDR3 sequence (DNA): TGTGCCAGCAGCTCGGGGGGTCGCGAGCAGTACTTC. This translates into CASSSGGREQYF.

The chain is built from TRBV5-1 and TRBJ2-3; 8 bases agree with TRBD2. The CDR3 runs to 15 residues. The germline gives CDR1 SGHRS, CDR2 YFSETQ. V lost 4 bases, J lost 5 bases, and 9 bases stayed unmatched. The CDR3 DNA sequence: TGCGCCAGCAGCCTATCCGGGACTAGAGGAGATACGCAGTATTTT. This translates into CASSLSGTRGDTQYF.

This clone was found many times. The J gene is TRBJ1-4, the V gene TRBV5-1, with TRBD1 matching 9 bases. V gave up 4 bases and J gave up 8 bases; unmatched junction bases: 9. This CDR3 region has 15 residues. Germline V gene sequence: CDR1 SGHRS, CDR2 YFSETQ. The DNA for the CDR3 is TGCGCCAGCAGCCAATCCGGGACAGGGAGCGAAAAACTGTTTTTT. This encodes CASSQSGTGSEKLFF.

The rearrangement links TRBV7-9 to TRBJ2-5; no clear D gene. The CDR3 spans 12 residues. The V gene lost 5 bases and the J gene lost 4 bases, with 8 bases spanning the gap. CDR1 is SEHNR and CDR2 is FQNEAQ in the germline V gene (reference sequence). The CDR3 protein is CASSNSPETQYF. The CDR3 DNA follows: TGTGCCAGCAGCAACTCCCCAGAGACCCAGTACTTC.

The chain joins TRBV21-1 to TRBJ1-2; TRBD1 is the table's D call, not checked against the DNA. TRBV21-1 is recorded as a pseudogene. This CDR3 spans 15 amino acids. The CDR3 sequence: CASSKVSRGGTGYTF. DNA for the CDR3: TGTGCCAGCAGCAAAGTCTCTAGAGGGGGCACAGGCTACACCTTC.

This sequence joins TRBV4-3 and TRBJ2-3; tentatively, D is TRBD2 (6 bases). V was pared by 11 bases and J by 1 base, with 16 bases between. Looked up from germline, CDR1 is LGHNA and CDR2 is YSLEER. The CDR3 is made up of 14 amino acids. CDR3 protein: CASGGATGTDTQYF. In DNA, the CDR3 is TGCGCCTCAGGAGGGGCCACCGGCACAGATACGCAGTATTTT.